Listed below are T cell receptor beta chains from one sample, sequenced in a study of OX40 agonist ivuxolimab in advanced cancers. Libraries were prepared by immunoSEQ multiplex PCR; TCRdb keeps only in-frame clonotypes and omits some of them. Of roughly 61,000 clones in the sample, over 75% were seen once. Sequences were derived from CD4+ or CD8+ T cells sorted from blood, sampled in a trial of the OX40 agonist ivuxolimab. The receptors were sampled from an adult with an advanced solid tumor such as melanoma, head and neck, liver or kidney cancer. CDR3s include the opening cysteine and the closing phenylalanine or tryptophan. D genes are given only for firm matches. For some rows the clone size is stated as once, few or many, or as a class when expanded; others skip it.

j_call clone_size d_call v_call cdr3_nt cdr3_aa
TRBJ2-2 - TRBD1 TRBV19 TGTGCCAGTAGTAGGGGGCCCCTTCCCCGGGACAGGGACCTGTTTTTT CASSRGPLPRDRDLFF
TRBJ2-1 - - TRBV5-6 TGTGCCAGCAGCTTTGGCGCGGTCTCCTACAATGAGCAGTTCTTC CASSFGAVSYNEQFF
TRBJ1-1 - TRBD1 TRBV7-8 TGTGCCGGCAGCTTACCGACAGGGGGCGCTGAAGCTTTCTTT CAGSLPTGGAEAFF
TRBJ2-7 - - TRBV7-3 TGTGCCAGCAGCTTAAATCCCGGGGGCTTCTACGAGCAGTACTTC CASSLNPGGFYEQYF
TRBJ1-1 - - TRBV14 TGTGCCAGCAGCCAAGCGCAGGGGTTGAACACTGAAGCTTTCTTT CASSQAQGLNTEAFF
TRBJ2-1 - TRBD2 TRBV18 TGTGCCAGCTCACCAAGAAGAGGCGGGGAGGGTGAGCAGTTCTTC CASSPRRGGEGEQFF
TRBJ2-2 - - TRBV13 TGTGCCAGCAGCTTAGCGGTGGCCCCGAACACCGGGGAGCTGTTTTTT CASSLAVAPNTGELFF
TRBJ1-5 - - TRBV4-1 TGCGCCAGCAGCGATTTGGGGGGAAGGGGCAATCAGCCCCAGCATTTT CASSDLGGRGNQPQHF
TRBJ2-3 - - TRBV5-1 TGCGCCAGCAGCTCCGACGGTGAGACAGATACGCAGTATTTT CASSSDGETDTQYF
TRBJ2-5 - TRBD1 TRBV29-1 TGCAGCGTTACCGGGACAGGCGATCTTTGGGAGACCCAGTACTTC CSVTGTGDLWETQYF
TRBJ1-2 - - TRBV7-8 TGTGCCAGCAGCTCGGCGGGGGGCTACACCTTC CASSSAGGYTF
TRBJ2-1 - - TRBV12-2 TGTGCAAGTCGCTTAGCTAAGACTAGCGGGCTTTACAATGAGCAGTTCTTC CASRLAKTSGLYNEQFF
TRBJ2-3 - TRBD2 TRBV7-3 TGTGCCAGCAGCTGGGCCGGGACTAGCGGGGGACGCACAGATACGCAGTATTTT CASSWAGTSGGRTDTQYF
TRBJ1-1 many - TRBV5-1 TGCGCCAGCAGCTCCCGGGGGGTCCCCACTGAAGCTTTCTTT CASSSRGVPTEAFF
TRBJ1-6 - - TRBV5-6 TGTGCCAGCAGCTTGGCCGGGATGGGATCACCCCTCCACTTT CASSLAGMGSPLHF
TRBJ1-1 - - TRBV19 TGTGCTAGTAGTATTGGACCCAGGGTTGGAGGCACTGAAGCTTTCTTT CASSIGPRVGGTEAFF
TRBJ2-7 - TRBD2 TRBV6-1 TGTGCCAGCACTACTAGCGGGGCTATCTACGAGCAGTACTTC CASTTSGAIYEQYF
TRBJ2-5 - - TRBV18 TGTGCCAGCTCACCAGAAGTTAAGACCCAGTACTTC CASSPEVKTQYF
TRBJ2-5 few - TRBV15 TGTGCCACCAGCAGAAACACGGGCGGGGGCGAGACCCAGTACTTC CATSRNTGGGETQYF
TRBJ1-1 few - TRBV6-1 TGTGCCAGCAACGGGGACGTCGCTGAAGCTTTCTTT CASNGDVAEAFF
TRBJ1-1 - - TRBV2 TGTGCCAGCAGTGACAGGGTCCGGAACACTGAAGCTTTCTTT CASSDRVRNTEAFF
TRBJ2-3 once - TRBV11-3 TGTGCCAGCAGCCCTAGGGACTCACTTCTGGGCGCAGATACGCAGTATTTT CASSPRDSLLGADTQYF
TRBJ2-5 - - TRBV7-2 TGTGCCAGCAGCTCAGATGTGGGGGCGGAGACCCAGTACTTC CASSSDVGAETQYF
TRBJ2-3 - TRBD2 TRBV5-1 TGCGCCAGCAGCGACTCCGGGACTAGCGGGGGGGTTTCCACAGATACGCAGTATTTT CASSDSGTSGGVSTDTQYF
TRBJ2-4 - TRBD2 TRBV11-3 TGTGCCAGCAGCTTAAACGGGGGGTGTCAACTAGCCAAAAACATTCAGTACTTC CASSLNGGCQLAKNIQYF
TRBJ1-2 - TRBD1 TRBV9 TGTGCCAGCAGCGACTCCGCCGACAGGGGGTGGAACTATGGCTACACCTTC CASSDSADRGWNYGYTF
TRBJ2-5 - TRBD2 TRBV28 TGTGCCAGCAGTTTACGAGCGGGAAACCAAGAGACCCAGTACTTC CASSLRAGNQETQYF
TRBJ2-7 - TRBD1 TRBV5-1 TGCGCCAGCAGCTTGGGGGACAGGGGAACATCCTACGAGCAGTACTTC CASSLGDRGTSYEQYF
TRBJ2-5 - TRBD2 TRBV2 TGTGCCTGTACCTCAGGACTAGCGGGGTTACAAGAGACCCAGTACTTC CACTSGLAGLQETQYF
TRBJ1-1 few - TRBV19 TGTGCCAGTAGTCTTAACACTGAAGCTTTCTTT CASSLNTEAFF
TRBJ1-1 few - TRBV9 TGTGCCAGCAGCGTATATGCGGGCACTGAAGCTTTCTTT CASSVYAGTEAFF
TRBJ2-5 - - TRBV5-6 TGTGCCAGCAGCGATTATGACACCGAAGAGACCCAGTACTTC CASSDYDTEETQYF
TRBJ2-7 - TRBD1 TRBV18 TGTGCCAGCTCGTCGGGACAGCCCTACGAGCAGTACTTC CASSSGQPYEQYF
TRBJ1-1 - TRBD1 TRBV28 TGTGCCAGCAGTTTGGACAGGGGCGCCACTGAAGCTTTCTTT CASSLDRGATEAFF
TRBJ2-5 many TRBD1 TRBV6-1 TGTGCCAGCAGTGAAGACAGGGGGTATGGCCAAGAGACCCAGTACTTC CASSEDRGYGQETQYF
TRBJ1-2 - TRBD1 TRBV5-1 TGCGCCAGCAGCTTGTCCGGGACAGGCTTAGGTTCCTATGGCTACACCTTC CASSLSGTGLGSYGYTF
TRBJ1-4 - TRBD1 TRBV6-1 TGTGCCAGCAGTTATGACAGGGATGAAAAACTGTTTTTT CASSYDRDEKLFF
TRBJ2-7 few - TRBV5-1 TGCGCCAGCAGCGCCTCCGGGACACCCGGGGAGCAGTACTTC CASSASGTPGEQYF
TRBJ1-1 few - TRBV7-6 TGTGCCAGCAGCTCTGGGGCTCGGGGGGGCGTCAACACTGAAGCTTTCTTT CASSSGARGGVNTEAFF
TRBJ2-5 few - TRBV5-1 TGCGCCAGCAGCTCTTTGACAGGTCTGCAAGAGACCCAGTACTTC CASSSLTGLQETQYF
TRBJ2-3 - TRBD1 TRBV14 TGTGCCAGCAGCCGAAACCCCAGGGGGCCCTGGGCAGATACGCAGTATTTT CASSRNPRGPWADTQYF
TRBJ2-5 - TRBD2 TRBV10-2 TGCGCCAGCAGCACCAGCGGGGGGGCCGGGCAGACCCAGTACTTC CASSTSGGAGQTQYF
TRBJ1-6 - - TRBV28 TGTGCCAGCAGTTATCCTAGGGACATTCATAATTCACCCCTCCACTTT CASSYPRDIHNSPLHF
TRBJ1-6 - - TRBV5-1 TGCGCCAGCAGCTTGGATGGGACACCGAATAATTCACCCCTCCACTTT CASSLDGTPNNSPLHF
TRBJ1-2 - - TRBV10-3 TGTGCCATCAGTGAGTCGGGAGGGAACTATGGCTACACCTTC CAISESGGNYGYTF
TRBJ1-1 - - TRBV2 TGTGCCAGCAGTATCCGGACAGAGAACACTGAAGCTTTCTTT CASSIRTENTEAFF
TRBJ1-4 few - TRBV18 TGTGCCAGCTCTAGTGGGGCGGCAACTAATGAAAAACTGTTTTTT CASSSGAATNEKLFF
TRBJ2-2 - - TRBV6-1 TGTGCCAGCAACGGGCGAGGGGACACCGGGGAGCTGTTTTTT CASNGRGDTGELFF
TRBJ2-7 once TRBD1 TRBV5-1 TGCGCCAGCAGCTGGGGGGACAGGGACGCCTACGAGCAGTACTTC CASSWGDRDAYEQYF